The 20 T cell receptor beta chains below come from one sample, sequenced in a study of blood T cells in healthy people across ages. The use of a sample-barcoded 5' primer and a J-beta primer mix characterized a second PCR of about 7 to 12 cycles. MiXCR, run by TCRdb on the 5' RACE reads, gives a single entry per CDR3 protein. The table shows about 640,000 distinct CDR3 sequences, with around 54% occurring only once. Specimen: blood. Every receptor here comes from a man aged 60-69 years in good health.

This rearrangement joins TRBV25-1 to TRBJ2-3; TRBD1 might be the D (6 bases). Trimming took off 8 bases at V and 4 bases at J, with 13 bases between the two ends. Per germline, CDR1 MGHDK and CDR2 SYGVNS. The CDR3 length is 13 residues. The CDR3 here is CASATGAADTQYF. Here the CDR3 DNA reads TGTGCCAGCGCGACAGGCGCCGCAGATACGCAGTATTTT.

This clonotype occurred a few times. The chain couples TRBV5-1 to TRBJ1-2, with a tentative D call TRBD1 (5 bases). The CDR3 sequence is 16 residues long. Germline-derived CDR1 and CDR2 are SGHRS and YFSETQ. Between the trimmed V and J ends, which lost 0 bases and 3 bases, there was a span of 15 bases. Written as DNA, the CDR3 is TGCGCCAGCAGCTTGGCCAACTGGGGCGAGGACTATGGCTACACCTTC. Its protein is CASSLANWGEDYGYTF. The full variable domain, its missing parts supplied by reference TRBV5-1 and TRBJ1-2, is KAGVTQTPRYLIKTRGQQVTLSCSPISGHRSVSWYQQTPGQGLQFLFEYFSETQRNKGNFPGRFSGRQFSNSRSEMNVSTLELGDSALYLCASSLANWGEDYGYTFGSGTRLTVV.

As DNA, the CDR3 is TGTGCCAGCAGTGCGTCTCAGGGGGGAAACTCCCCCTATGGCTACACCTTC. It translates to CASSASQGGNSPYGYTF. The chain carries TRBV25-1 and TRBJ1-2, with 7 positions matching TRBD1. Germline V gene lookup returns CDR1 MGHDK and CDR2 SYGVNS. This CDR3 comprises 17 residues. The J segment lost 4 bases and the V segment lost 4 bases, leaving 15 bases of the junction unmatched.

The chain is built from TRBV29-1 and TRBJ2-5; the match to TRBD1 covers 8 bases. CDR1 and CDR2 from the germline V gene are SQVTM and ANQGSEA. The CDR3 has 14 amino acids. Trimming cost V 1 base and J 2 bases; bases outside gene matches: 3. The CDR3 spells CSVEVGDRQETQYF. In DNA form, the CDR3 reads TGCAGCGTTGAAGTTGGGGACAGGCAAGAGACCCAGTACTTC. Complete variable domain (other parts from reference TRBV29-1 and TRBJ2-5): SAVISQKPSRDICQRGTSLTIQCQVDSQVTMMFWYRQQPGQSLTLIATANQGSEATYESGFVIDKFPISRPNLTFSTLTVSNMSPEDSSIYLCSVEVGDRQETQYFGPGTRLLVL.

V and J are TRBV3-1 and TRBJ2-3; weak D call: TRBD2 (6 bases). Deletions cut 3 bases from V and 8 bases from J, with 15 bases between. The CDR3 is 14 residues long. Germline loops: CDR1 LGHDT, CDR2 YNNKEL (reference sequence). Here the CDR3 reads CASSQGLGQVTQYF. Written as DNA, the CDR3 is TGTGCCAGCAGCCAGGGACTTGGTCAGGTTACGCAGTATTTT.

This chain uses TRBV6-2 or TRBV6-3 with TRBJ1-1; 7 bases are a match to TRBD1. Germline lookup yields CDR1 MNHEY and CDR2 SVGEGT. The CDR3 is 12 amino acids. J gave up 4 bases and V 8 bases, and 4 bases lay outside the gene matches. CDR3: CASGQVFTEAFF. The DNA for the CDR3 is TGTGCCAGCGGACAGGTTTTCACTGAAGCTTTCTTT.

CDR3 DNA: TGCAGCGTCGGCCCTGATAGCAATCAGCCCCAGCATTTT. Its translation is CSVGPDSNQPQHF. This chain uses TRBV29-1 with TRBJ1-5; D remains unclear. The V end was cut by 6 bases, the J end by 0 bases, with 9 bases between. This CDR3 has 13 amino acids. Looked up from germline, CDR1 is SQVTM and CDR2 is ANQGSEA.

This clonotype came up a few times. The CDR3 DNA reads TGCGCCAGCAGCGCCCCGGGGGTAGATACGCAGTATTTT. Translated: CASSAPGVDTQYF. V usage is TRBV5-1 and J usage is TRBJ2-3; a possible D gene is TRBD2 (6 bases). The V gene's germline CDR1 is SGHRS and CDR2 YFSETQ. V lost 4 bases to trimming and J lost 5 bases, with 11 bases between them. The CDR3 consists of 13 residues. Full variable domain (remainder filled in from reference TRBV5-1 and TRBJ2-3): KAGVTQTPRYLIKTRGQQVTLSCSPISGHRSVSWYQQTPGQGLQFLFEYFSETQRNKGNFPGRFSGRQFSNSRSEMNVSTLELGDSALYLCASSAPGVDTQYFGPGTRLTVL.

This clonotype was observed a handful of times. V gene TRBV10-3 combines with J gene TRBJ1-6, with TRBD1 identical over 8 bases. The germline V gene encodes CDR1 ENHRY and CDR2 SYGVKD. This CDR3 has 13 amino acids. Trimming removed 4 bases from V and 7 bases from J; junction bases left unmatched: 0. CDR3 residues: CAISGQGNSPLHF. The CDR3 region has the DNA TGTGCCATCAGTGGACAGGGGAATTCACCCCTCCACTTT.

V gene TRBV4-1 combines with J gene TRBJ1-2; D possibly corresponds to TRBD1 (5 bases). Germline-derived CDR1 and CDR2 are MGHRA and YSYEKL. The length of the CDR3 is 15 residues. Trimming pared 1 base from V and 2 bases from J, leaving 11 bases between. This CDR3 is CASSQVGASNYGYTF. DNA of the CDR3: TGCGCCAGCAGCCAAGTCGGGGCATCGAACTATGGCTACACCTTC.

This clonotype was seen only once. The V call is TRBV11-2, the J call TRBJ2-1, with D perhaps being TRBD1 or TRBD2 (5 bases each). The CDR3 has 14 residues. Germline V CDR1 and CDR2: SGHAT, FQNNGV. V was cut by 6 bases and J by 8 bases, with 17 bases left in between. The CDR3 DNA reads TGTGCCAGCAGGATGAGGGGCCTTATCGATGAGCAGTTCTTC. It is translated as CASRMRGLIDEQFF.

The V call is TRBV3-1, the J call TRBJ1-2, with no clear D. CDR1 LGHDT and CDR2 YNNKEL come from the germline V gene (reference sequence). The length of the CDR3 is 14 residues. Trimming removed 3 bases from V and 4 bases from J, with 12 bases in between. CDR3 protein: CASSQRQLSYGYTF. Here the CDR3 DNA reads TGTGCCAGCAGCCAGAGGCAGCTCAGCTATGGCTACACCTTC.

This clonotype occurred a few times. CDR3 bases: TGCGCCAGCCGAGCGGATTCCTACAATGAGCAGTTCTTC. Its protein is CASRADSYNEQFF. This chain joins TRBV5-1 and TRBJ2-1; weak D call: TRBD2 (5 bases). The CDR3 is 13 residues long. The V end lost 7 bases, the J end lost 1 base, and 9 bases lay between the germline ends. Germline V CDR1 and CDR2: SGHRS, YFSETQ.

This chain connects TRBV6-2 or TRBV6-3 to TRBJ2-5; the D call may be TRBD1 or TRBD2 (5 bases each). The CDR3 runs 15 residues. Trimming took off 0 bases at V and 4 bases at J, with 12 bases between the two ends. Germline-derived CDR1 and CDR2 are MNHEY and SVGEGT. CDR3 in DNA: TGTGCCAGCAGTTACTCAAAGAGGGACCTAGAGACCCAGTACTTC. Its protein is CASSYSKRDLETQYF.

The chain links TRBV18 to TRBJ1-1, with D possibly matching TRBD1 (6 bases). CDR3 length: 14 residues. Germline loops: CDR1 KGHSH, CDR2 LQKENI. The ends were cut back, 4 bases at V and 4 bases at J, with 13 bases in the middle. DNA for the CDR3: TGTGCCAGCTCACAGGACAGCGAGGGCACTGAAGCTTTCTTT. Protein sequence: CASSQDSEGTEAFF.

This clonotype has a handful of counts. This rearrangement joins TRBV7-2 to TRBJ2-4, with D tentatively TRBD1 (6 bases). V was clipped by 4 bases and J by 2 bases, with 9 bases between them. Germline CDR1 SGHTA, CDR2 FQGNSA. This CDR3 contains 14 residues. The CDR3 coding sequence is TGTGCCAGCAGCTCACAGGGTTCCAAAAACATTCAGTACTTC. It yields the protein CASSSQGSKNIQYF.

The gene calls are TRBV27 and TRBJ2-5; 7 nucleotides align to TRBD2. Germline trimming cut 6 bases from V and 1 base from J; bases unmatched to any gene: 5. Germline CDR1 MNHEY, CDR2 SMNVEV (reference sequence). The CDR3 covers 14 residues. In DNA form, the CDR3 reads TGTGCCAGCAGGGCGGGGGACTTCCAAGAGACCCAGTACTTC. As protein: CASRAGDFQETQYF.

The CDR3 DNA follows: TGTGCCAGCAGCACGAGGGGGCAGCGAGATACGCAGTATTTT. As protein: CASSTRGQRDTQYF. J is TRBJ2-3 and V is TRBV7-2; 7 bases are shared with TRBD1. Germline assignment: CDR1 SGHTA and CDR2 FQGNSA. The ends lost 5 bases at V and 5 bases at J; junction bases unmatched: 7. This CDR3 has 14 amino acids. Together with reference TRBV7-2 and TRBJ2-3, the CDR3 gives the full variable domain: GAGVSQSPSNKVTEKGKDVELRCDPISGHTALYWYRQSLGQGLEFLIYFQGNSAPDKSGLPSDRFSAERTGGSVSTLTIQRTQQEDSAVYLCASSTRGQRDTQYFGPGTRLTVL.

This chain connects TRBV2 to TRBJ2-5, with D possibly matching TRBD1 (6 bases). In germline, CDR1 is SNHLY, CDR2 FYNNEI. This CDR3 has 14 residues. The ends were cut back, 4 bases at V and 5 bases at J, with 14 bases in the middle. The CDR3 sequence: CASSVNRVRETQYF. Here the CDR3 DNA reads TGTGCCAGCAGTGTTAACAGGGTCCGGGAGACCCAGTACTTC.

The CDR3 nucleotides are TGCAGTGCTAGAGATCGGCAGGGGTGGCAAGACGAGCAGTACTTC. It yields the protein CSARDRQGWQDEQYF. This chain links TRBV20-1 with TRBJ2-7; tentative D call: TRBD1 (6 bases). V lost 0 bases to trimming and J lost 5 bases, with 17 bases between them. The germline V gene encodes CDR1 DFQATT and CDR2 SNEGSKA (reference sequence). CDR3 length: 15 residues.